Below, 5 T cell receptor beta chains from the same sample are listed, as sequenced in a study of T cell repertoires and leukemia-associated antigens. No antigen has been assigned to these receptors. TCRdb re-called the 5' RACE reads with MiXCR, one entry per CDR3 protein. The sample has 9,800 or so distinct CDR3 sequences, 43% seen once. Sequencing input: CD3+ T cells sorted from blood and cultured. The receptor set was obtained from a female donor in good health.

This rearrangement joins TRBV12-3 or TRBV12-4 to TRBJ1-4, with D hard to call. Trimming left V 8 bases short and J 8 bases short, with 15 bases between. The CDR3 sequence is 13 residues long. This CDR3 reads CASSGSLREKLFF. For the CDR3, the DNA is TGTGCCAGCTCGGGCAGCCTCCGGGAAAAACTGTTTTTT.

At least ten counts were recorded for this clonotype. The chain employs TRBV7-2 and TRBJ2-7; 7 nucleotides match TRBD2. This CDR3 is 14 amino acids long. J was trimmed by 4 bases and V by 1 base; bases with no gene match: 4. Looked up from germline, CDR1 is SGHTA and CDR2 is FQGNSA. The CDR3 region has the DNA TGTGCCAGCAGCTTAGACTCGGGGGGATACGAGCAGTACTTC. Translated, it gives CASSLDSGGYEQYF.

This clonotype was counted a few times. V gene TRBV4-2 combines with J gene TRBJ1-1; possibly TRBD1 for D (5 bases). The CDR3 sequence is 15 residues long. Trimming cost V 0 bases and J 6 bases, with 14 bases left between them. CDR1 is LGHNA, CDR2 YNFKEQ, per germline. This CDR3 reads CASSQDSEGWAEAFF. CDR3 in DNA: TGTGCCAGCAGCCAAGACTCGGAGGGGTGGGCTGAAGCTTTCTTT.

This clonotype is labeled as medium-sized (0.01 to 0.1%). This chain links TRBV9 with TRBJ1-3; D is undetermined. Trimming stripped 0 bases from V and 0 bases from J, with 7 bases between. In germline, CDR1 is SGDLS, CDR2 YYNGEE. The CDR3 is made up of 15 amino acids. DNA for the CDR3: TGTGCCAGCAGCGTAGGAGTGAGCTCTGGAAACACCATATATTTT. Translation: CASSVGVSSGNTIYF.

Ten or more counts support this clonotype. The chain couples TRBV20-1 to TRBJ2-5, with a weak D call TRBD2 (6 bases). The CDR3 is made up of 16 amino acids. The V gene lost 1 base and the J gene lost 1 base, with 16 bases spanning the gap. Germline lookup yields CDR1 DFQATT and CDR2 SNEGSKA (reference sequence). CDR3 sequence reads: CSARAAGQGPQETQYF. The CDR3 coding sequence is TGCAGTGCTAGAGCCGCGGGGCAGGGTCCCCAAGAGACCCAGTACTTC.